This TCR beta chain originates from a study of blood T cell repertoires in COVID-19. The CDR3 is 17 amino acids. Trimming took 5 bases from V and 0 from J; bases not matched to a gene: 6. Germline assignment: CDR1 SGHNT and CDR2 YENEEA. Assay used: immunoSEQ multiplex PCR; TCRdb lists only in-frame clones, some missing. The sample gives approximately 480,000 clones, roughly nine tenths of which show up once; over 0.7% is in the top ten. The chain employs TRBV11-3 and TRBJ2-6; 8 nucleotides align to TRBD1. The clonotype comes from a man aged 18-30 years with COVID-19, enrolled during active disease. Sequences were obtained from peripheral blood. The DNA of the CDR3 is TGTGCCAGCAGCCAAGGACAGGGCGACTCTGGGGCCAACGTCCTGACTTTC. As protein: CASSQGQGDSGANVLTF.